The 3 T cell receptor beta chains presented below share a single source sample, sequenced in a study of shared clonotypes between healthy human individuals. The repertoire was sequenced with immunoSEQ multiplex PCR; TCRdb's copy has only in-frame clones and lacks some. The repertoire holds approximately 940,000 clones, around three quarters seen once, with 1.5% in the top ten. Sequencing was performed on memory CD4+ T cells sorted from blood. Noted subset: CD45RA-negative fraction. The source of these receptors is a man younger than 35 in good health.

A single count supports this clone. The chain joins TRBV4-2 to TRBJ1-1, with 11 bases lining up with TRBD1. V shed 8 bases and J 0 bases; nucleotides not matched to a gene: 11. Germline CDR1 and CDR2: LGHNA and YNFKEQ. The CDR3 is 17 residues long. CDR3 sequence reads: CASLASGTGGLNTEAFF. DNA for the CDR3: TGTGCCAGCTTGGCTTCCGGGACAGGGGGGTTGAACACTGAAGCTTTCTTT.

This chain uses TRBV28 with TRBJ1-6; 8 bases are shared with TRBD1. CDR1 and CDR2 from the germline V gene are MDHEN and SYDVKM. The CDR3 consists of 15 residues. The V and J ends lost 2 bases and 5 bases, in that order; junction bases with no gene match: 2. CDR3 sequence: CASSLADRDNSPLHF. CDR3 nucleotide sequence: TGTGCCAGCAGTTTAGCGGACAGGGATAATTCACCCCTCCACTTT.

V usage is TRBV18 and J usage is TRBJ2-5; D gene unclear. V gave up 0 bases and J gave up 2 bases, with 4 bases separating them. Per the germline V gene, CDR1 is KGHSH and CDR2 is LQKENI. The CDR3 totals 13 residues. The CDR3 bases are TGTGCCAGCTCACCACCGATTCAAGAGACCCAGTACTTC. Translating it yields CASSPPIQETQYF.